This paragraph reports one T cell receptor (beta chain). This clonotype was found many times. What this receptor recognizes is not known. One base away there is no much larger clone; base qualities are not given. Per the germline V gene (reference sequence), DFQATT is the CDR1 and SNEGSKA is the CDR2. Germline trimming amounts to 1 base on V and 6 bases on J, with 2 as the count of junction bases outside the gene matches. Counted from cysteine to phenylalanine, this CDR3 has 14 amino acids. This entry keeps only the CDR3 DNA: 42 bases, framed from base 1. The donors were 40 or so Caucasian individuals from Russia, aged 6 to 90 years, who were systemically healthy. Around 9.8 milliliters of peripheral blood were collected from each donor into EDTA-treated Vacutainer tubes. Ficoll-Paque density-gradient centrifugation was used to isolate PBMCs, with at least 6 million obtained per sample. Total RNA was extracted from PBMCs with Trizol reagent, with at least 6 micrograms obtained per sample. The percentages of naive CD45RAhigh/CD27high T cells were determined by flow cytometry on a PBMC aliquot from every donor.

The data derive from a study of blood T cells in healthy people across ages (dated by TCRdb to between 2014 and 2016). At the level of the whole study: In model experiments, template switching captured roughly one uniquely barcoded TCR beta cDNA molecule for every two T cells. Using deep sequencing normalized with unique cDNA molecular identifiers, the study measured how TCR beta repertoire diversity changes with age. Two additional independent replicas of 1 million unique cDNA reads from the same blood draw were analyzed for two donors (one aged 18 to 30 and one aged 80 or older). To avoid experimental bias, donors of different ages were spread randomly across the sequencing lanes. Four age groups were formed from the donors: young (average approximately 15 years), middle-aged (approximately 39), aged (under 70) and long-lived (roughly 81).

Results and caveats for the whole study, not just this receptor: As age increased, observed TCR beta diversity per million T cells dropped in a roughly linear way, and a significant reduction was already evident by age 40. Estimates of total diversity from one million sequenced T cells were regarded as lower bounds and underestimates. Bulk unsorted PBMC profiling prevented conclusive comparison of naive and antigen-experienced compartments. Donor CMV infection status was unknown, potentially confounding age-related changes in expanded clonotypes. The long-lived group showed more naive CD4+ T cells, fewer expanded clones and increased TCR diversity than the aged group, suggesting age selection. Observed TCR beta diversity correlated strongly with the percentage of naive T cells measured by flow cytometry.

Library creation used 5' RACE. These reads were obtained on an Illumina HiSeq 2500. A second PCR of roughly 7 to 11 cycles was performed with a sample-barcoded 5' primer and a J-beta primer mix. A template-switch 5' adaptor carrying 12 random nucleotides introduced a unique molecular identifier onto each TCR beta cDNA molecule. Each sample yielded at least 3 million CDR3-containing paired-end reads. The Mint cDNA synthesis kit, primed by a TRBC-specific oligonucleotide, was used to synthesize first-strand cDNA from all RNA. All cDNA was treated with uracil-DNA glycosylase and then went through a first 18-cycle PCR with the universal primers M1SS and BC2_uni_R. The original methods were these. For normalization, 1 million high-quality reads were randomly selected from each sample, with every read carrying a distinct molecular identifier. Instead of being binned into consensus sequences, reads that shared molecular identifiers were thrown out. CDR3 identification, clonotype clustering and error correction used MiTCR with a Q25 quality threshold and the strictest error-elimination algorithm. A nonparametric unseen species model with Euler transformation was used to estimate a lower bound on total TCR beta diversity. TCRdb passed the public sequencing reads through fastp at Q25 and MiXCR, retaining productive beta sequences. When rows share a CDR3 protein, they turn into one entry using the most common DNA and genes. It is TCRdb's table, rather than the study itself, that gives the V and J calls and clone size. Here the sample has roughly 1.5 million distinct CDR3 sequences; approximately 39% occur a single time. The ten top clones hold less than 5% of the sample.

The V gene is TRBV20-1 and the J gene is TRBJ2-1, with 11 bases aligning to TRBD2. Sequenced input: blood. The clonotype comes from a woman aged 18-29 years in good health. The bases are TGCAGTGCTAGAGTAGGGACTAGCGGCAATGAGCAGTTCTTC. Its protein is CSARVGTSGNEQFF.